This T cell receptor (beta chain) originates from a study of early T cells in non-severe SARS-CoV-2 infection. Across the study: With bulk RNA from unsorted whole blood as input, sequencing yielded unpaired chains. Overall study results and limits: Matching against VDJdb likely underestimated virus-specific expansions, favoring anti-spike CD8.

This clonotype occurred many times. What it recognizes is unknown. Trimming removed 3 bases from V and 1 base from J; junction bases left unmatched: 2. CDR1 and CDR2 (germline): SGHAT, FQDESV (reference sequence). The CDR3 sequence is 14 residues long. Attachment of unique molecular identifiers to individual cDNA molecules was performed. TCRdb analysed the 5' RACE reads with MiXCR anew, one entry per CDR3 protein. Of tens of thousands of distinct CDR3 sequences in the sample, less than 15% are singletons; the top ten hold approximately 1.6%. The gene calls are TRBV11-1 and TRBJ1-1, with 7 positions matching TRBD1. This clonotype was sampled from an adult who was a healthcare worker with PCR-confirmed SARS-CoV-2 infection or an uninfected control (not recorded which). Sequenced sample: whole blood. CDR3 loop: CASSFGQANTEAFF. Written as DNA, the CDR3 is TGTGCCAGCAGCTTTGGACAGGCGAACACTGAAGCTTTCTTT.